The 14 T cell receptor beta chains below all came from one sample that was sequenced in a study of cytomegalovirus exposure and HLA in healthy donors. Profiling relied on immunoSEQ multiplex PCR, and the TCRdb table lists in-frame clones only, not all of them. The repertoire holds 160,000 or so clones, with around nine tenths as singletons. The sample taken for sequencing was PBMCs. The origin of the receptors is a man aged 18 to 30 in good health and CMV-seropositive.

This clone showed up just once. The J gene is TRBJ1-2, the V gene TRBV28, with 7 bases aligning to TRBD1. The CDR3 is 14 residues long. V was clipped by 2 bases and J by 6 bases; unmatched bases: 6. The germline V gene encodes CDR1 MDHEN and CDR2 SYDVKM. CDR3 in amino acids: CASSLDQGVNGYTF. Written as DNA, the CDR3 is TGTGCCAGCAGTTTAGACCAGGGGGTAAATGGCTACACCTTC.

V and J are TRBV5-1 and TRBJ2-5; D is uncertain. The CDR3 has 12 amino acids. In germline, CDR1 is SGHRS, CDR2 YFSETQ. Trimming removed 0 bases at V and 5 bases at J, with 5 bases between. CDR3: CASSLGQETQYF. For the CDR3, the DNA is TGCGCCAGCAGCTTGGGGCAGGAGACCCAGTACTTC.

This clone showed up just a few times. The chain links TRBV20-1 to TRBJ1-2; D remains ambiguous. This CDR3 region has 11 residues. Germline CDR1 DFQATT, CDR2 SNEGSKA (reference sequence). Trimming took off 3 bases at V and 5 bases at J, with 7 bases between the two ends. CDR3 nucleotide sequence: TGCAGTGCTAGGGGCGATTATGGCTACACCTTC. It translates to CSARGDYGYTF.

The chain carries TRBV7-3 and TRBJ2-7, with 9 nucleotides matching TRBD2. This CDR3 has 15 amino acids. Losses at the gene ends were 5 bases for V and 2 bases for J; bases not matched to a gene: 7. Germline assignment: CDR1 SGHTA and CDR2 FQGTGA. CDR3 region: CASSLQGLATYEQYF. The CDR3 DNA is TGTGCCAGCAGCCTACAGGGACTAGCAACCTACGAGCAGTACTTC.

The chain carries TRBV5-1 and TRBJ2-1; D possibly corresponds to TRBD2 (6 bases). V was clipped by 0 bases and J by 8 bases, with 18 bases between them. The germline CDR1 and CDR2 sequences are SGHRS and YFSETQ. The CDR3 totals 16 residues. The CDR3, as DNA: TGCGCCAGCAGCTTGGCCCGGGGGAGCGTGGGTGATGAGCAGTTCTTC. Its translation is CASSLARGSVGDEQFF.

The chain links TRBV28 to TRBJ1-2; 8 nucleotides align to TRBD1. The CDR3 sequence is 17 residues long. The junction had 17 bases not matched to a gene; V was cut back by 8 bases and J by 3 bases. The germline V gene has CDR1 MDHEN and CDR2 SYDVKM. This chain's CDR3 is CASSPRGTGAGDYGYTF. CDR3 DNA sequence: TGTGCCAGCTCGCCCCGCGGGACAGGTGCGGGGGACTATGGCTACACCTTC.

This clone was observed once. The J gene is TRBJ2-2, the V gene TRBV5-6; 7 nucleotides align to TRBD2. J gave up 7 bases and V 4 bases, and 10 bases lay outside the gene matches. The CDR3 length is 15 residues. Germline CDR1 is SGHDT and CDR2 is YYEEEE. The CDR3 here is CASSRPGLMGGELFF. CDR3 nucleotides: TGTGCCAGCAGCCGGCCGGGACTAATGGGCGGGGAGCTGTTTTTT.

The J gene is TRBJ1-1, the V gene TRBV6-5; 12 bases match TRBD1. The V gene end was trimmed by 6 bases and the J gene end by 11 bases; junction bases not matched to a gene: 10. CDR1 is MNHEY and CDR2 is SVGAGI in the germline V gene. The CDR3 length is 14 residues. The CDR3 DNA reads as TGTGCCAGCAGCCGGGACAGGGGGCGCGGTTCTGCTTTCTTT. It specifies CASSRDRGRGSAFF.

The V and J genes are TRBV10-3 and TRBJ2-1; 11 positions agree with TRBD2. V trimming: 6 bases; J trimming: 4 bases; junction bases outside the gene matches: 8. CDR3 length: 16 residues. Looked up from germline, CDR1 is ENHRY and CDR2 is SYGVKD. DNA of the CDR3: TGTGCCATCAGAGGATCTAGCGGGAGGACTTACAATGAGCAGTTCTTC. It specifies CAIRGSSGRTYNEQFF.

The CDR3 sequence is CASSLTRRHEQFF. CDR3 DNA sequence: TGTGCCAGCAGCTTGACTAGGAGGCATGAGCAGTTCTTC. This rearrangement joins TRBV7-6 to TRBJ2-1, with D perhaps matching TRBD2 (6 bases). V was cut by 3 bases and J by 8 bases, with 11 bases left in between. In germline, CDR1 is SGHVS, CDR2 FNYEAQ. This CDR3 comprises 13 residues.

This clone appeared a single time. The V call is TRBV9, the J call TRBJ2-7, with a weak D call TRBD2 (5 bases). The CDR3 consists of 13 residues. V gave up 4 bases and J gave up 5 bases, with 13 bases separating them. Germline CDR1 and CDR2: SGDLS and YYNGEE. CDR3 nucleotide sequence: TGTGCCAGCAGCCTCGGGGTCCTAGACGAGCAGTACTTC. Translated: CASSLGVLDEQYF. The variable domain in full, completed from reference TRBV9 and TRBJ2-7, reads DSGVTQTPKHLITATGQRVTLRCSPRSGDLSVYWYQQSLDQGLQFLIQYYNGEERAKGNILERFSAQQFPDLHSELNLSSLELGDSALYFCASSLGVLDEQYFGPGTRLTVT.

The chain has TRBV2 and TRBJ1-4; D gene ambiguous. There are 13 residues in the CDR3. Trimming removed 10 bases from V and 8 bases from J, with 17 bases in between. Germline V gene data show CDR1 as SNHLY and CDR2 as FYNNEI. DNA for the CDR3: TGTGCCACTTCCTCGGAGGATTCGGAAAAACTGTTTTTT. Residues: CATSSEDSEKLFF.

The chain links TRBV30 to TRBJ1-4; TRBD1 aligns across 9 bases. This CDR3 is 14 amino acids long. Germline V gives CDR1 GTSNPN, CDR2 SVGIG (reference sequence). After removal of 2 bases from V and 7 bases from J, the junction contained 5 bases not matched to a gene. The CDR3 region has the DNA TGTGCCTGGAGTCCGGGACAGGGTGTTGAAAAACTGTTTTTT. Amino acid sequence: CAWSPGQGVEKLFF. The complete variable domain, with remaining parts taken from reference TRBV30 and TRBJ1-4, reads SQTIHQWPATLVQPVGSPLSLECTVEGTSNPNLYWYRQAAGRGLQLLFYSVGIGQISSEVPQNLSASRPQDRQFILSSKKLLLSDSGFYLCAWSPGQGVEKLFFGSGTQLSVL.

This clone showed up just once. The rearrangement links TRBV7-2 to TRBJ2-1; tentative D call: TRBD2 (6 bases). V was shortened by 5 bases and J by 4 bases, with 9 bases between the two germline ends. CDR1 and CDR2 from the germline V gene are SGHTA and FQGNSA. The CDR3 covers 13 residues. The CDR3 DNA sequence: TGTGCCAGCAGCACTGGGGGGTACAATGAGCAGTTCTTC. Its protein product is CASSTGGYNEQFF. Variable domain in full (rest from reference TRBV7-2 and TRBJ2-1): GAGVSQSPSNKVTEKGKDVELRCDPISGHTALYWYRQSLGQGLEFLIYFQGNSAPDKSGLPSDRFSAERTGGSVSTLTIQRTQQEDSAVYLCASSTGGYNEQFFGPGTRLTVL.